What follows are 6 T cell receptor beta chains derived from one specimen sequenced in a study of beta chain features in type 1 diabetes. Reverse transcription of all isolated RNA meant that expressed TCRB transcripts were sequenced. Assay used: immunoSEQ multiplex PCR; TCRdb lists only in-frame clones, some missing. The sample comprises approximately 84,000 clones, roughly 30% of which are singletons, and over 0.4% rests with the top ten. The sequenced sample consisted of stem cell memory CD4+ T cells from blood. Source of these receptors: a woman under 30 in good health.

The rearrangement links TRBV7-6 to TRBJ2-3, with D possibly matching TRBD2 (6 bases). This CDR3 is 12 amino acids long. V lost 1 base and J 12 bases, leaving 11 bases between the germline ends. Germline V lookup: CDR1 SGHVS, CDR2 FNYEAQ. The CDR3 region has the DNA TGTGCCAGCAGCTTAGACGGGGGTAGTCAGTATTTT. It yields the protein CASSLDGGSQYF.

The J gene is TRBJ2-6, the V gene TRBV4-1; weak D call: TRBD1 (5 bases). CDR3 length equals 18 residues. Trimming took 0 bases from V and 1 from J, leaving 13 bases between them. CDR1 and CDR2 (germline): MGHRA, YSYEKL. This CDR3 reads CASSQEPRRVSGANVLTF. For the CDR3, the DNA is TGCGCCAGCAGCCAAGAGCCCCGCAGGGTGTCTGGGGCCAACGTCCTGACTTTC.

This clone was detected only a few times. The chain uses TRBV7-3 and TRBJ2-5; TRBD2 matches 9 bases. The CDR3 extends over 15 amino acids. The J segment lost 4 bases and the V segment lost 0 bases, leaving 3 bases of the junction unmatched. The germline V gene encodes CDR1 SGHTA and CDR2 FQGTGA. The CDR3, as DNA: TGTGCCAGCAGCTTAACGCTAGCGGGGTTAGAGACCCAGTACTTC. Translation gives CASSLTLAGLETQYF.

V usage is TRBV18 and J usage is TRBJ1-1; D not resolved. CDR1 is KGHSH and CDR2 is LQKENI in the germline V gene. The V gene lost 0 bases and the J gene lost 4 bases, with 9 bases spanning the gap. The CDR3 contains 14 residues. CDR3 sequence: CASSPPISGTEAFF. The CDR3 region has the DNA TGTGCCAGCTCACCACCTATATCAGGCACTGAAGCTTTCTTT.

This clone was observed a handful of times. This rearrangement joins TRBV25-1 to TRBJ2-7; 9 bases agree with TRBD1. J gave up 3 bases and V 4 bases, and 1 base lay outside the gene matches. The CDR3 runs to 13 residues. CDR1 is MGHDK, CDR2 SYGVNS, per germline. The CDR3 DNA is TGTGCCAGCAGTGGGGGACAGGGCTACGAGCAGTACTTC. It encodes CASSGGQGYEQYF.

The chain is built from TRBV9 and TRBJ2-2, with TRBD2 identical over 10 bases. The germline gives CDR1 SGDLS, CDR2 YYNGEE. This CDR3 is built from 16 residues. The junction had 9 bases not matched to a gene; V was cut back by 6 bases and J by 4 bases. The CDR3 protein is CASNNLAGVITGELFF. Written as DNA, the CDR3 is TGTGCCAGCAACAATCTAGCGGGAGTTATCACCGGGGAGCTGTTTTTT.